This passage covers 9 T cell receptor beta chains from one sample sequenced in a study of blood T cell repertoires in COVID-19. Sequenced by immunoSEQ multiplex PCR; TCRdb stores in-frame clones only, minus some. Seen here are about 350,000 clones, approximately 84% observed once, and the top ten hold 1%. The sample comprised PBMCs or T cells enriched from blood (not recorded which). The receptors come from a woman aged 30 to 39 who had recovered from COVID-19.

This chain joins TRBV7-6 and TRBJ1-1, with D possibly matching TRBD1 (5 bases). The CDR3 contains 15 residues. V was shortened by 5 bases and J by 5 bases, with 18 bases between the two germline ends. Germline CDR1 reads SGHVS; CDR2 reads FNYEAQ. CDR3 in amino acids: CASSRSTDPGTEAFF. The CDR3 DNA sequence: TGTGCCAGCAGCCGCTCGACAGACCCTGGGACTGAAGCTTTCTTT.

This sequence joins TRBV3-1 (or the pseudogene TRBV3-2) and TRBJ1-1; TRBD1 aligns across 9 bases. Trimming took 1 base from V and 7 from J; bases not matched to a gene: 7. CDR1 is LGHDT, CDR2 YNNKEL, per germline (reference sequence). There are 15 residues in the CDR3. CDR3 residues: CASSQVAGTGSEAFF. CDR3 DNA: TGTGCCAGCAGCCAAGTTGCCGGGACAGGGAGTGAAGCTTTCTTT.

This sequence joins TRBV19 and TRBJ2-5, with 7 bases fitting TRBD2. The V segment lost 4 bases and the J segment 5 bases; nucleotides outside the gene matches: 1. CDR3 length: 12 amino acids. Per germline, CDR1 LNHDA and CDR2 SQIVND (reference sequence). The CDR3 nucleotides are TGTGCCAGTAGTAGCGGGGGTGAGACCCAGTACTTC. Translating gives CASSSGGETQYF.

The rearrangement joins TRBV24-1 to TRBJ2-5; the D is unclear. The CDR3 loop spans 12 amino acids. Per the germline V gene, CDR1 is KGHDR and CDR2 is SFDVKD. V lost 4 bases to trimming and J lost 4 bases, with 6 bases between them. The CDR3: CATSDSGETQYF. The CDR3 bases are TGTGCCACCAGTGACTCCGGAGAGACCCAGTACTTC.

This clone was found once. The CDR3 DNA follows: TGTGCCAGCAGTGAAGGGCCAGTCTTTCAGGGGCCCCAGCATTTT. Amino acid sequence: CASSEGPVFQGPQHF. The chain couples TRBV6-1 to TRBJ1-5, with D possibly being TRBD1 (5 bases). Germline CDR1 is MNHNS and CDR2 is SASEGT. The ends were cut back, 1 base at V and 9 bases at J, with 16 bases in the middle. The CDR3 is 15 residues long.

The chain is built from TRBV27 and TRBJ1-5, with a tentative D call TRBD1 (5 bases). CDR1 is MNHEY and CDR2 is SMNVEV in the germline V gene (reference sequence). The length of the CDR3 is 14 residues. Trimming pared 3 bases from V and 4 bases from J, leaving 10 bases between. The CDR3 DNA is TGTGCCAGCAGTTTCTTGGGGCAGAATCAGCCCCAGCATTTT. Translating it yields CASSFLGQNQPQHF.

The chain combines TRBV27 with TRBJ2-7; 8 nucleotides match TRBD1. Trimming removed 5 bases from V and 5 bases from J; junction bases left unmatched: 5. Germline V lookup: CDR1 MNHEY, CDR2 SMNVEV (reference sequence). There are 13 residues in the CDR3. CDR3 coding DNA: TGTGCCAGCAGTGGACAGGGTTCCAACGAGCAGTACTTC. Protein: CASSGQGSNEQYF.

The chain joins TRBV10-3 to TRBJ2-2; 8 nucleotides line up with TRBD1. There are 15 residues in the CDR3. V was pared by 2 bases and J by 6 bases, with 5 bases of the junction left unmatched. Germline V gene data show CDR1 as ENHRY and CDR2 as SYGVKD. The CDR3 spells CAISEAGGGSGELFF. CDR3 sequence (DNA): TGTGCCATCAGTGAGGCAGGGGGCGGTTCCGGGGAGCTGTTTTTT.

This chain uses TRBV24-1 with TRBJ1-2; 8 bases line up with TRBD1. The CDR3 consists of 14 residues. Germline lookup yields CDR1 KGHDR and CDR2 SFDVKD. J lost 8 bases, V lost 3 bases, and 7 bases had no gene match. The CDR3 DNA reads TGTGCCACCAGTGATCCGGGACAGGCAAAGGGCTACACCTTC. Protein product: CATSDPGQAKGYTF.